The entry below gives a single T cell receptor (beta chain) sequence along with its context. Its antigen is unidentified. Treatment noted: some 20 received Ad26.COV2.S at low or high dose, single or two shots; a few received placebo; per-sample allocation not given. Each sample was drawn 63 days after the first injection (of vaccine or placebo). This entry belongs to a study of Ad26.COV2.S vaccination and SARS-CoV-2 variants. The V end lost 0 bases, the J end lost 6 bases, and 9 bases lay between the germline ends. The CDR3 length is 14 residues. The germline CDR1 and CDR2 sequences are SGHRS and YFSETQ. This table comes from immunoSEQ multiplex PCR, and its TCRdb copy is limited to in-frame clones, with some not included. Of some 640,000 clones listed, roughly nine tenths were seen once; the top ten hold around 1.4%. General study findings and limits: Considerable breadth of spike-specific CD8+ and CD4+ T cell responses has reportedly been documented following vaccination. Vaccinees displayed broader spike-specific TCR repertoires than placebo recipients.

This sequence originates from a person aged 18 to 65 who received the Ad26.COV2.S COVID-19 vaccine or a placebo. The chain couples TRBV5-1 to TRBJ2-2; D might be TRBD2 (5 bases). Sequencing used peripheral blood, obtained in a trial of Ad26.COV2.S vaccine versus placebo. CDR3 in amino acids: CASSLALGAGELFF. CDR3 DNA: TGCGCCAGCAGCTTGGCTCTGGGAGCCGGGGAGCTGTTTTTT.